The 23 T cell receptor beta chains below all came from one sample that was sequenced in a study of EBV T-cell therapy then PD-1 blockade in nasopharyngeal carcinoma. The protocol was immunoSEQ multiplex PCR, while the TCRdb copy is restricted to in-frame clones and leaves out a portion. The repertoire holds some 21,000 clones, with over 75% as singletons. No antigen is known for these receptors. Treatment defined: AdE1-LMPpoly-expanded autologous EBV-specific T-cell therapy followed by anti-PD-1 nivolumab. The sequences come from CD8+ T cells from blood, collected at day 61 from a patient whose treatment included autologous EBV-specific T cells and nivolumab. These receptors were obtained from a man aged 40-50 years with nasopharyngeal carcinoma.

This sequence joins TRBV6-5 and TRBJ1-2; TRBD1 matches 8 bases. CDR3 length: 16 residues. The germline gives CDR1 MNHEY, CDR2 SVGAGI. With V trimmed by 4 bases and J by 2 bases, 9 bases remained unmatched. This CDR3 is CASSSAGTGANYGYTF. The DNA for the CDR3 is TGTGCCAGCAGTTCCGCAGGGACAGGTGCCAACTATGGCTACACCTTC.

The chain employs TRBV7-6 and TRBJ2-7, with D possibly being TRBD1 (6 bases). The CDR3 has 14 amino acids. Germline CDR1 and CDR2: SGHVS and FNYEAQ. V was shortened by 2 bases and J by 0 bases, with 8 bases between the two germline ends. The CDR3, as DNA: TGTGCCAGCAGCTTAAGGGACACCTCCTACGAGCAGTACTTC. Translating it yields CASSLRDTSYEQYF.

The chain carries TRBV24-1 and TRBJ2-2; the match to TRBD2 covers 7 bases. Trimming removed 7 bases from V and 6 bases from J; junction bases left unmatched: 13. The CDR3 covers 16 residues. The germline gives CDR1 KGHDR, CDR2 SFDVKD. DNA for the CDR3: TGTGCCACCAGCCATAGCCCGGGGGGACCTGCCGGGGAGCTGTTTTTT. As protein: CATSHSPGGPAGELFF.

The chain combines TRBV4-1 with TRBJ2-1, with D perhaps matching TRBD2 (6 bases). The V gene's germline CDR1 is MGHRA and CDR2 YSYEKL. Trimming took 2 bases from V and 5 from J, leaving 16 bases between them. CDR3 length: 16 residues. The CDR3: CASSQLPSAANNEQFF. The DNA for the CDR3 is TGCGCCAGCAGCCAATTGCCTAGCGCCGCCAACAATGAGCAGTTCTTC.

The gene calls are TRBV9 and TRBJ2-1; D remains ambiguous. The CDR3 has 14 residues. In germline, CDR1 is SGDLS, CDR2 YYNGEE. Trimming removed 0 bases at V and 0 bases at J, with 4 bases between. CDR3 nucleotides: TGTGCCAGCAGCGTAGGGTTCTCCTACAATGAGCAGTTCTTC. Its translation: CASSVGFSYNEQFF.

The chain combines TRBV27 with TRBJ2-5; no clear D. Trimming took 11 bases from V and 2 from J, leaving 6 bases between them. The CDR3 is 10 amino acids. The germline V gene has CDR1 MNHEY and CDR2 SMNVEV (reference sequence). The CDR3 reads CAVGQETQYF. The DNA for the CDR3 is TGTGCCGTTGGGCAAGAGACCCAGTACTTC.

This clone was counted a single time. The chain couples TRBV9 to TRBJ2-7, with D unclear. Germline CDR1 reads SGDLS; CDR2 reads YYNGEE. The CDR3 contains 14 residues. Trimming took 3 bases from V and 3 from J, leaving 13 bases between them. CDR3 DNA: TGTGCCAGCAGCGAGGCAGGTGAAATCTACGAGCAGTACTTC. It is translated as CASSEAGEIYEQYF.

The chain is built from TRBV9 and TRBJ2-6; a weak D match, TRBD2 (6 bases). This CDR3 region has 15 residues. CDR1 is SGDLS, CDR2 YYNGEE, per germline. The germline V and J ends were trimmed by 3 bases and 4 bases, with 11 bases remaining between them. This chain's CDR3 is CASSEEGRGANVLTF. The CDR3 DNA follows: TGTGCCAGCAGCGAGGAGGGTCGAGGGGCCAACGTCCTGACTTTC.

This clone was observed a few times. The V call is TRBV3-1 (or the pseudogene TRBV3-2), the J call TRBJ2-5; D is perhaps TRBD1 or TRBD2 (6 bases each). The CDR3 loop spans 18 amino acids. Deletions cut 0 bases from V and 2 bases from J, with 19 bases between. Per the germline V gene, CDR1 is LGHDT and CDR2 is YNNKEL (reference sequence). CDR3 region: CASSQEGGQTNIQETQYF. In DNA, the CDR3 is TGTGCCAGCAGCCAAGAGGGAGGACAGACTAACATACAAGAGACCCAGTACTTC.

This chain connects TRBV6-5 to TRBJ1-5; TRBD1 might be the D (5 bases). V was pared by 8 bases and J by 2 bases, with 16 bases between. The V gene's germline CDR1 is MNHEY and CDR2 SVGAGI. The CDR3 contains 15 residues. In DNA form, the CDR3 reads TGTGCCAGCGGCCGGGCCAGGGTGGGCAATCAGCCCCAGCATTTT. This codes for CASGRARVGNQPQHF.

The rearrangement joins TRBV27 to TRBJ2-7; the match to TRBD1 covers 8 bases. The V gene's germline CDR1 is MNHEY and CDR2 SMNVEV (reference sequence). The CDR3 contains 15 residues. V was pared by 6 bases and J by 5 bases, with 12 bases of the junction left unmatched. In nucleotides, the CDR3 is TGTGCCAGCAGCCCCCGGGACAGGAGGTTCGACGAGCAGTACTTC. It codes for CASSPRDRRFDEQYF.

This clone was found many times. The chain uses TRBV7-9 and TRBJ1-1; D is uncertain. In germline, CDR1 is SEHNR, CDR2 FQNEAQ (reference sequence). Trimming left V 0 bases short and J 3 bases short, with 14 bases between. There are 16 residues in the CDR3. The CDR3 loop reads CASSLAVGNVDTEAFF. The CDR3, as DNA: TGTGCCAGCAGCTTAGCGGTGGGTAACGTGGACACTGAAGCTTTCTTT. The whole variable domain, filled in from reference TRBV7-9 and TRBJ1-1, reads DTGVSQNPRHKITKRGQNVTFRCDPISEHNRLYWYRQTLGQGPEFLTYFQNEAQLEKSRLLSDRFSAERPKGSFSTLEIQRTEQGDSAMYLCASSLAVGNVDTEAFFGQGTRLTVV.

The CDR3 DNA is TGTGCCAGCACCGGGACAGGGGAGTTAGCCAAAAACATTCAGTACTTC. Its translation: CASTGTGELAKNIQYF. The genes are TRBV25-1 and TRBJ2-4; 10 bases fit TRBD1. V lost 7 bases, J lost 0 bases, and 6 bases stayed unmatched. Germline V gives CDR1 MGHDK, CDR2 SYGVNS. The CDR3 is made up of 16 amino acids. The whole variable domain, filled in from reference TRBV25-1 and TRBJ2-4, reads EADIYQTPRYLVIGTGKKITLECSQTMGHDKMYWYQQDPGMELHLIHYSYGVNSTEKGDLSSESTVSRIRTEHFPLTLESARPSHTSQYLCASTGTGELAKNIQYFGAGTRLSVL.

Only a few counts were recorded for this clone. The chain uses TRBV10-2 and TRBJ2-5, with D perhaps being TRBD1 or TRBD2 (5 bases each). Trimming shortened V by 5 bases and J by 2 bases, and 15 bases separated the two germline ends. In germline, CDR1 is WSHSY, CDR2 SAAADI. The CDR3 spans 15 residues. DNA of the CDR3: TGCGCCAGCAGTATCCACGGGGCCGCGCAAGAGACCCAGTACTTC. Translation gives CASSIHGAAQETQYF.

This chain links TRBV6-2 or TRBV6-3 with TRBJ2-5; D is perhaps TRBD1 (6 bases). V was shortened by 1 base and J by 1 base, with 10 bases between the two germline ends. Germline loops: CDR1 MNHEY, CDR2 SVGEGT. The CDR3 covers 15 residues. The CDR3 is CASSYFRGRQETQYF. CDR3 nucleotides: TGTGCCAGCAGTTACTTCAGGGGTCGCCAAGAGACCCAGTACTTC.

V usage is TRBV10-3 and J usage is TRBJ1-2; tentatively, D is TRBD1 (5 bases). V was cut by 7 bases and J by 3 bases, with 15 bases left in between. Germline V gives CDR1 ENHRY, CDR2 SYGVKD. The CDR3 totals 14 residues. The CDR3 DNA follows: TGTGCCATCAAGGGAGACTTGGGGGACTATGGCTACACCTTC. This gives the protein CAIKGDLGDYGYTF.

Within the sample, this clone is medium-sized. This chain links TRBV27 with TRBJ2-4; the D is unclear. CDR1 MNHEY and CDR2 SMNVEV come from the germline V gene (reference sequence). Trimming pared 4 bases from V and 0 bases from J, leaving 4 bases between. The CDR3 length is 13 residues. CDR3 DNA: TGTGCCAGCAGTTCTTTAGCCAAAAACATTCAGTACTTC. It codes for CASSSLAKNIQYF.

The chain uses TRBV27 and TRBJ1-2, with a tentative D call TRBD1 (6 bases). The CDR3 is made up of 16 amino acids. Germline V gives CDR1 MNHEY, CDR2 SMNVEV (reference sequence). Deletions cut 6 bases from V and 4 bases from J, with 21 bases between. CDR3 coding DNA: TGTGCCAGCAGACGGAATACTGTTGGACAGATCTATGGCTACACCTTC. This codes for CASRRNTVGQIYGYTF.

V usage is TRBV27 and J usage is TRBJ1-4, with 7 bases fitting TRBD1. The CDR3 runs 14 residues. V lost 3 bases and J lost 7; bases outside the gene matches: 5. Per germline, CDR1 MNHEY and CDR2 SMNVEV (reference sequence). The CDR3 spells CASSFGGGFEKLFF. The CDR3 DNA reads TGTGCCAGCAGTTTCGGAGGGGGCTTTGAAAAACTGTTTTTT.

The chain links TRBV6-5 to TRBJ2-3; TRBD2 aligns across 9 bases. There are 15 residues in the CDR3. Trimming cost V 7 bases and J 4 bases; bases outside gene matches: 9. Looked up from germline, CDR1 is MNHEY and CDR2 is SVGAGI. The CDR3 bases are TGTGCCAGCACAATGACTAGCGGTGCAGCAGATACGCAGTATTTT. As protein: CASTMTSGAADTQYF.

The genes are TRBV7-6 and TRBJ1-6; 8 positions agree with TRBD1. The CDR3 length is 17 residues. Trimming removed 0 bases from V and 2 bases from J; junction bases left unmatched: 3. Germline lookup yields CDR1 SGHVS and CDR2 FNYEAQ. CDR3 sequence: CASSLATGGTYNSPLHF. The CDR3 nucleotides read TGTGCCAGCAGCTTAGCAACAGGGGGTACCTATAATTCACCCCTCCACTTT.

The chain links TRBV14 to TRBJ1-2; D is unclear. The CDR3 is 15 amino acids. Between the trimmed V and J ends, which lost 6 bases and 4 bases, there was a span of 18 bases. CDR1 is SGHDN and CDR2 is FVKESK in the germline V gene. DNA of the CDR3: TGTGCCAGCAGACCTGAAGCGGAGGGCGTCTATGGCTACACCTTC. The encoded protein is CASRPEAEGVYGYTF. Full variable domain (rest looked up from reference TRBV14 and TRBJ1-2): EAGVTQFPSHSVIEKGQTVTLRCDPISGHDNLYWYRRVMGKEIKFLLHFVKESKQDESGMPNNRFLAERTGGTYSTLKVQPAELEDSGVYFCASRPEAEGVYGYTFGSGTRLTVV.

This rearrangement joins TRBV7-2 to TRBJ2-3; D gene ambiguous. Per germline, CDR1 SGHTA and CDR2 FQGNSA. The CDR3 extends over 16 amino acids. V lost 1 base, J lost 2 bases, and 13 bases lay in between. In DNA form, the CDR3 reads TGTGCCAGCAGCTTAGTGGGCGTTACCCCCACAGATACGCAGTATTTT. Its translation is CASSLVGVTPTDTQYF.